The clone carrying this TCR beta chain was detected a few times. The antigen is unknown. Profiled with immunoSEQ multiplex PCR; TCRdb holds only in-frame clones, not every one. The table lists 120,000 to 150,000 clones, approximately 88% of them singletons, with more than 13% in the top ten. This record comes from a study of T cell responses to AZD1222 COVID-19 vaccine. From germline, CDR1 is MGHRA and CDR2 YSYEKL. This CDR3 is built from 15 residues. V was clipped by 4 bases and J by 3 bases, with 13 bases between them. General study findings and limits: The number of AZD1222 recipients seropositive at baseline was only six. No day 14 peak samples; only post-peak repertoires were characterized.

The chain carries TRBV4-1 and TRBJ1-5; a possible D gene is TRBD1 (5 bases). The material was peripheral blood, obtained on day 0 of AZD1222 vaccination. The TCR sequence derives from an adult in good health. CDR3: CASSPAGSLNQPQHF. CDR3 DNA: TGCGCCAGCAGCCCGGCAGGGTCCCTCAATCAGCCCCAGCATTTT.